This T cell receptor beta chain comes out of a study of spatial heterogeneity in lung cancer (dated by TCRdb to the late 2010s). As for the study more broadly: More beta-chain than alpha-chain transcripts were consistently detected, likely reflecting higher beta-chain transcript abundance. In the raw uncorrected reads, each unique combination of TCR and UMI appeared more than ten times on average. The study quantitatively compared TCR alpha and beta repertoires across multiple tumor regions, matched nontumor lung and blood in non-small cell lung cancer. TCR repertoire features were related to nonsynonymous mutation counts determined by whole-exome sequencing of tumor tissue. Both alpha and beta chains were TCR-sequenced in samples taken at surgery, namely 220 tumor regions, around 61 matched nontumor lung samples and about 54 PBMC samples.

Ten or more counts support this clonotype. The clone's antigen remains unknown. No qualities accompany the bases; no much larger clone lies one base away. In light of the paper, this sample's time point label describes: sample taken at primary tumor resection. The donors were some 72 patients from the lung TRACERx cohort who had early-stage, untreated non-small cell lung cancer. TCR sequencing used whole RNA extracted from tumor and nontumor lung tissue, or from cryopreserved PBMC samples, without cell sorting. Only patients with enough RNA available from two or more tumor regions were chosen for TCR sequencing. Broader findings and caveats from the paper: Ubiquitous expanded tumor TCRs showed up in blood more often at tumor resection than at routine follow-up. Additional single-cell paired TCR alpha and beta sequencing was considered necessary to confirm, at a functional level, the hypothesis that regional TCRs recognize regional mutations.

V is trimmed back by 4 bases and J by 8 bases, and the junction contains 6 bases that no gene match accounts for. The CDR3 holds 15 amino acids from the cysteine to the phenylalanine. Left in the record is the CDR3 DNA by itself, 45 bases read in frame from the first base. As encoded in the germline V gene, CDR1 is MGHRA while CDR2 is YSYEKL. The library was made by 5' RACE. TCRdb shows the sequencer as NextSeq 500. In the TCR library protocol, a unique molecular identifier was attached to each TCR cDNA molecule so that PCR and sequencing errors could be corrected. Per the authors' processing: Decombinator tools were used for TCR identification, UMI-based error correction and CDR3 extraction. TCRs above a frequency of 2 per 1,000, corresponding to the top 1% of the tumor frequency distribution, were defined as expanded. Renyi diversity was calculated using the R vegan package after each repertoire was subsampled 100 times to 5,000 TCRs. To build CDR3 similarity networks, amino acid triplet string-kernel similarity was used, and CDR3s were connected when their pairwise similarity was above 0.82. The raw public reads went through TCRdb reprocessing: fastp at Q25, MiXCR clone calling, in-frame beta chains kept. CDR3 protein duplicates are merged, each entry listing the most common genes and DNA. The V and J calls follow TCRdb's processing rather than the paper's. The sample contains 6,500 to 9,000 distinct CDR3 sequences, about 8.3% of them found a single time. About half of the sample goes to the ten largest clones.

The receptor was derived from a male donor with early-stage non-small cell lung cancer. The material sequenced was PBMCs, taken at surgery. Recombination linked TRBV4-1 to TRBJ2-1; 12 central nucleotides agree with TRBD1. The DNA is as follows: TGCGCCAGCAGCCCCCGGGGACAGGGGGCGGATGAGCAGTTCTTC. Translation gives CASSPRGQGADEQFF.